The clone carrying this TCR beta chain was detected only once. Trimming removed 2 bases from V and 1 base from J, with 9 bases in between. The CDR3 extends over 14 amino acids. Germline V gives CDR1 MNHEY, CDR2 SVGAGI. The data derive from a study of blood T cell repertoires in COVID-19. About the study: Both acute and convalescent COVID-19 samples were obtained from the United States, Italy and Spain.

Source study methods: Reference gene primers were amplified, and this amplification served to estimate nucleated cell counts. Libraries were prepared by immunoSEQ multiplex PCR; TCRdb keeps only in-frame clonotypes and omits some of them. That table supplies the V and J calls and clone size; D and trimming were determined from the DNA. The table includes over 350,000 clones, approximately 88% detected once. The receptor was isolated from a woman in her 30s with acute COVID-19. The chain joins TRBV6-5 to TRBJ2-7, with D perhaps TRBD2 (6 bases). Sequencing was done on a sample of PBMCs or T cells enriched from blood (not recorded which). The CDR3 nucleotides are TGTGCCAGCAGTTACGCAGCGGGTTCCTACGAGCAGTACTTC. Translation: CASSYAAGSYEQYF.